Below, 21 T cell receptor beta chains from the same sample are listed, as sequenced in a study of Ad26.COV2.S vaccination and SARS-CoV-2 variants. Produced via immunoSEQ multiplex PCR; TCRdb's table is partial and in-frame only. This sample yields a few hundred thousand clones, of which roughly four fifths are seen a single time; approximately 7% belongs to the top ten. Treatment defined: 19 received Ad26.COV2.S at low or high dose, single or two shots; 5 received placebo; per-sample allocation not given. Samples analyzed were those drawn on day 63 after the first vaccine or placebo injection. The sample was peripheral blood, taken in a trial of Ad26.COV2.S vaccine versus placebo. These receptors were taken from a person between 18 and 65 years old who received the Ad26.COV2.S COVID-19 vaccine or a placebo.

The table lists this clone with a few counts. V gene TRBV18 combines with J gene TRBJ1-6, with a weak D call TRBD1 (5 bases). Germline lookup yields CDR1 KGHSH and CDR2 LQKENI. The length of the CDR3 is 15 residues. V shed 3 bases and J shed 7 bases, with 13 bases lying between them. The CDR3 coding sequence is TGTGCCAGCTCACCCAACGGACAATTAAATTCACCCCTCCACTTT. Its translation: CASSPNGQLNSPLHF.

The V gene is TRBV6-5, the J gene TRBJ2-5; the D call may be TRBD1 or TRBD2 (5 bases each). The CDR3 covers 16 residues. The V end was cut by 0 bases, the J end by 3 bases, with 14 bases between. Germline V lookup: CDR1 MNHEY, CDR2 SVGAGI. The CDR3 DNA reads TGTGCCAGCAGTTACTCTTGGTCGGGGCAGGAAGAGACCCAGTACTTC. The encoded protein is CASSYSWSGQEETQYF.

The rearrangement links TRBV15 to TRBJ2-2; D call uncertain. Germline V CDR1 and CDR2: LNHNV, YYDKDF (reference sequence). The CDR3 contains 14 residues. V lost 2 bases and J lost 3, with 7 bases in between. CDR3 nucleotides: TGTGCCACCAGCAGATATAGGGACACCGGGGAGCTGTTTTTT. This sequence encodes CATSRYRDTGELFF.

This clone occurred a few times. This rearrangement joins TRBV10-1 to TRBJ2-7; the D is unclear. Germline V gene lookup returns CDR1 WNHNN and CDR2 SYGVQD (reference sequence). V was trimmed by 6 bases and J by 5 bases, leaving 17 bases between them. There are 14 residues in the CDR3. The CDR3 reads CASSVSTGMNEQYF. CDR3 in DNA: TGCGCCAGCAGCGTGAGTACCGGAATGAACGAGCAGTACTTC.

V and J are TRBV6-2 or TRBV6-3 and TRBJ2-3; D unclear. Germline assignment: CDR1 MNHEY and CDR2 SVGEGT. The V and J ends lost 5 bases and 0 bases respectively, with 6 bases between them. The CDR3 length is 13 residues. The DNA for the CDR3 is TGTGCCAGCAGTCTGGACAGCACAGATACGCAGTATTTT. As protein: CASSLDSTDTQYF.

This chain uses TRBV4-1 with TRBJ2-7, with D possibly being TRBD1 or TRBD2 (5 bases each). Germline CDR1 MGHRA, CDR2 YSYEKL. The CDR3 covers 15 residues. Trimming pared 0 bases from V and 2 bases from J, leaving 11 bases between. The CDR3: CASSQDGAGTYEQYF. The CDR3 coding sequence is TGCGCCAGCAGCCAAGATGGGGCGGGCACCTACGAGCAGTACTTC.

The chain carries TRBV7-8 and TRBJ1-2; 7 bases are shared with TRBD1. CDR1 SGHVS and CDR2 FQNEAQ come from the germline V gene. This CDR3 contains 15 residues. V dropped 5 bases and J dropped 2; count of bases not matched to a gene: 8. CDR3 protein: CASSVRTGANYGYTF. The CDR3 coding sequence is TGTGCCAGCAGCGTACGGACAGGCGCCAACTATGGCTACACCTTC.

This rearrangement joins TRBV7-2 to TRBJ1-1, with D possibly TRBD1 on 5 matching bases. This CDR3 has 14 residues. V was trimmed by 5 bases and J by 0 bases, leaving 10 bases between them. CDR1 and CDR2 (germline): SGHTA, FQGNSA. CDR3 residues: CASSLRQLNTEAFF. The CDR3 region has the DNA TGTGCCAGCAGCCTAAGACAGTTGAACACTGAAGCTTTCTTT.

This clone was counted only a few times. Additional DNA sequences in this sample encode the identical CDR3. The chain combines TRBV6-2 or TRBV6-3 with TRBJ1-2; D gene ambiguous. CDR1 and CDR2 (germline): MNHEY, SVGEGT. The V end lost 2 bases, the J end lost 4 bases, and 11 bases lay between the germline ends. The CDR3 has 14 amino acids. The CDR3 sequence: CASSYPRTGYGYTF. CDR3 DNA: TGTGCCAGCAGTTACCCCAGGACGGGCTATGGCTACACCTTC.

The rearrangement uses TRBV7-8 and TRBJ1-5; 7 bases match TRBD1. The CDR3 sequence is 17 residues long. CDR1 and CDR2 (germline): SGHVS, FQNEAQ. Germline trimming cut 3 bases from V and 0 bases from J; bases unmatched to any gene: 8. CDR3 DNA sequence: TGTGCCAGCAGCTTGGAACAGGGGTACGGTAGCAATCAGCCCCAGCATTTT. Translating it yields CASSLEQGYGSNQPQHF.

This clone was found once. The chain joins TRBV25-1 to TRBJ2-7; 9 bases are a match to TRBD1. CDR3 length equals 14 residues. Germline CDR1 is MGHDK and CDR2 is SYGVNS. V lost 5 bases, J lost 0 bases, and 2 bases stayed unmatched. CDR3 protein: CASSWTGASYEQYF. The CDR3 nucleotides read TGTGCCAGCAGTTGGACAGGGGCCTCCTACGAGCAGTACTTC.

CDR3 region: CASSPLTRTETQYF. In nucleotides, the CDR3 is TGTGCCAGCAGCCCGCTGACTAGAACAGAGACCCAGTACTTC. This chain joins TRBV7-8 and TRBJ2-5; tentatively, D is TRBD2 (6 bases). Germline V gene lookup returns CDR1 SGHVS and CDR2 FQNEAQ. Trimming left V 5 bases short and J 4 bases short, with 14 bases between. This CDR3 has 14 residues.

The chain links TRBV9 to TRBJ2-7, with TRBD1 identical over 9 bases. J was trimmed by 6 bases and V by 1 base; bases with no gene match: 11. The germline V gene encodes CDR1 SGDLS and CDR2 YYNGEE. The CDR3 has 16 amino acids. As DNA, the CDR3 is TGTGCCAGCAGCGTATCGGGACAGGGCCTCTACGGCGAGCAGTACTTC. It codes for CASSVSGQGLYGEQYF.

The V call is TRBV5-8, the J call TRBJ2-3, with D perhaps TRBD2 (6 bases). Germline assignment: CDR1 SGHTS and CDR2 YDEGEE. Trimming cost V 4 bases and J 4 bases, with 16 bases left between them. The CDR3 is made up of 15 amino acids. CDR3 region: CASSPRGVRSDTQYF. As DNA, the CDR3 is TGTGCCAGCAGCCCCCGCGGGGTTCGGTCAGATACGCAGTATTTT.

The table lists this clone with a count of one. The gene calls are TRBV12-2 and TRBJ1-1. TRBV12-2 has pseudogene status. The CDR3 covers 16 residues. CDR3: CASRLARFGGNTEAFF. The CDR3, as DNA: TGTGCAAGTCGCTTAGCGCGTTTTGGGGGGAACACTGAAGCTTTCTTT.

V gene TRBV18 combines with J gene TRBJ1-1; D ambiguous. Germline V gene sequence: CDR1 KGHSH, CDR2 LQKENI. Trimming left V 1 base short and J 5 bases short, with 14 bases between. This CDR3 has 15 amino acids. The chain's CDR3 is CASSPQWGPETEAFF. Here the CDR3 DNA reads TGTGCCAGCTCACCACAGTGGGGTCCTGAGACTGAAGCTTTCTTT.

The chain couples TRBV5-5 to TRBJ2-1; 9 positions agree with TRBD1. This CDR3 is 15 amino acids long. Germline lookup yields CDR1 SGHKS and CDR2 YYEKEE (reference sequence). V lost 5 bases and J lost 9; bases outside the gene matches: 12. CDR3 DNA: TGTGCCAGCAGTTATACCGGGACAGGGTATGGTGAGCAGTTCTTC. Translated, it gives CASSYTGTGYGEQFF.

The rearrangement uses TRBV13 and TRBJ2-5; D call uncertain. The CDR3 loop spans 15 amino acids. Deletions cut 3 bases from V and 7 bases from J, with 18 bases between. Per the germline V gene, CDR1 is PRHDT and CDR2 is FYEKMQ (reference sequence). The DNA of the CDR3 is TGTGCCAGCAGCTTTAAAGGGTTGCTGGGAAGGACCCAGTACTTC. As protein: CASSFKGLLGRTQYF. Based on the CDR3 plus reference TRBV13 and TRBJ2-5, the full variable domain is AAGVIQSPRHLIKEKRETATLKCYPIPRHDTVYWYQQGPGQDPQFLISFYEKMQSDKGSIPDRFSAQQFSDYHSELNMSSLELGDSALYFCASSFKGLLGRTQYFGPGTRLLVL.

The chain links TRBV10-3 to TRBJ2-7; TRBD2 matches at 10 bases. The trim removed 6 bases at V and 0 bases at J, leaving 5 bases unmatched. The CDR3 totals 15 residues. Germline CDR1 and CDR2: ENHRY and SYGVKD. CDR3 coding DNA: TGTGCCATCAGCCTCTTAGCGGGAGGCTCCTACGAGCAGTACTTC. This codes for CAISLLAGGSYEQYF.

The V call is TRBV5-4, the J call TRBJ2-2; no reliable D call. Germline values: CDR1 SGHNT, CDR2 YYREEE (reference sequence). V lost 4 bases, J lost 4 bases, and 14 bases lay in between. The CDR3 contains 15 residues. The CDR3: CASSQSVRPTGELFF. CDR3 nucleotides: TGTGCCAGCAGCCAGTCGGTCCGCCCCACCGGGGAGCTGTTTTTT.

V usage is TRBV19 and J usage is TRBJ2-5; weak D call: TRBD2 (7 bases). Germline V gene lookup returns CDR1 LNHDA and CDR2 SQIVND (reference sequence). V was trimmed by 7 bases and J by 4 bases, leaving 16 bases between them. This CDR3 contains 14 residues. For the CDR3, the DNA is TGTGCCAGTAATCCGGGGGGCGGAGGAGAGACCCAGTACTTC. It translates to CASNPGGGGETQYF. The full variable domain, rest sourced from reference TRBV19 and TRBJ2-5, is DGGITQSPKYLFRKEGQNVTLSCEQNLNHDAMYWYRQDPGQGLRLIYYSQIVNDFQKGDIAEGYSVSREKKESFPLTVTSAQKNPTAFYLCASNPGGGGETQYFGPGTRLLVL.